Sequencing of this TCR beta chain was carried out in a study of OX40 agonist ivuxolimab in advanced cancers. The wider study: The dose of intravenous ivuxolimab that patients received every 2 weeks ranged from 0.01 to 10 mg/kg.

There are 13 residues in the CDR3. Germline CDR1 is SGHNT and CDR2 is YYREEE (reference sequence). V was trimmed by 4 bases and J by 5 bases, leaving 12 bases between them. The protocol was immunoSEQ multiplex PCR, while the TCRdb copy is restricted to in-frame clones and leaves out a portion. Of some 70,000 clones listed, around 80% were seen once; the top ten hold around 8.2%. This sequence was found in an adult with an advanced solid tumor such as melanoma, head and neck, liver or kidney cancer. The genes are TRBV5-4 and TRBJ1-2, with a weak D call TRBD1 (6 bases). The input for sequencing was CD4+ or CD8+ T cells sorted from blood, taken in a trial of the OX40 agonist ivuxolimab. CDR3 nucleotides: TGTGCCAGCAGCCCGACAGGAATGTATGGCTACACCTTC. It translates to CASSPTGMYGYTF.